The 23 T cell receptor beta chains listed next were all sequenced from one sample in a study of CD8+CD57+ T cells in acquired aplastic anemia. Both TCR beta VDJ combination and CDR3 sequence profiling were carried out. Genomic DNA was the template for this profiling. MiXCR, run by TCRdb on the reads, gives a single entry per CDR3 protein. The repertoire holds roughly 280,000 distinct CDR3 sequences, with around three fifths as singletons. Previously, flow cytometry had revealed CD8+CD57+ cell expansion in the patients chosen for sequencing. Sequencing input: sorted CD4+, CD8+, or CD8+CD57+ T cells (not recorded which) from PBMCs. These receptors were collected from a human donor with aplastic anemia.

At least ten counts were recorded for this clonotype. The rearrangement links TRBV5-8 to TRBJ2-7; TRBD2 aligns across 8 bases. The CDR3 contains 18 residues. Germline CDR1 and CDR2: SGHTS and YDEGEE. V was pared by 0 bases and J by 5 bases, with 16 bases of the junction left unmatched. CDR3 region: CASSLAGGRSAGEDEQYF. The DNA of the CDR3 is TGTGCCAGCAGCTTGGCGGGGGGGCGCTCAGCGGGAGAGGACGAGCAGTACTTC.

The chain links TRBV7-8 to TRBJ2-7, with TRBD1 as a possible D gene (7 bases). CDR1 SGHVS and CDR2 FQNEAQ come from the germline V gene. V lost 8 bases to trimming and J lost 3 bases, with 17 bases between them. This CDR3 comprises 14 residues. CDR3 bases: TGTGCCAGCTCCGGGACAGCGGGCGGCTACGAGCAGTACTTC. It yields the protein CASSGTAGGYEQYF.

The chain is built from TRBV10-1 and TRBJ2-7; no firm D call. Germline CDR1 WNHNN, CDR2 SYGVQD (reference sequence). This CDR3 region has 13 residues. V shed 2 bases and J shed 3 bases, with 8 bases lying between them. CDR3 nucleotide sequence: TGCGCCAGCAGTGAGCAGTACTACTACGAGCAGTACTTC. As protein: CASSEQYYYEQYF.

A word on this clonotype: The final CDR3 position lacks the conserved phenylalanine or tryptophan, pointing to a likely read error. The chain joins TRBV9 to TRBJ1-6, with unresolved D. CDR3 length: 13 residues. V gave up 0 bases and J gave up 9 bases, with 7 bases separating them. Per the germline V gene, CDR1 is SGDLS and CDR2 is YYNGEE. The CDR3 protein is CASSVEGLSPLHL. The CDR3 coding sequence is TGTGCCAGCAGCGTAGAAGGTCTTTCACCCCTCCACTTG.

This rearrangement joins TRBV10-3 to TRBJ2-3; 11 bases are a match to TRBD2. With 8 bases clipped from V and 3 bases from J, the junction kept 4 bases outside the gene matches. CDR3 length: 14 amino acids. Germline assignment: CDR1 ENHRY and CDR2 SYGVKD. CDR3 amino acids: CAIATSGATDTQYF. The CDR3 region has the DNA TGTGCCATCGCGACTAGCGGGGCTACAGATACGCAGTATTTT.

The CDR3 is CASSPGTGEKLFF. CDR3 bases: TGTGCCAGCTCACCAGGGACGGGTGAAAAACTGTTTTTT. The chain employs TRBV18 and TRBJ1-4; D may be TRBD1 (5 bases). Germline V CDR1 and CDR2: KGHSH, LQKENI. V lost 2 bases and J lost 7, with 8 bases in between. This CDR3 spans 13 amino acids.

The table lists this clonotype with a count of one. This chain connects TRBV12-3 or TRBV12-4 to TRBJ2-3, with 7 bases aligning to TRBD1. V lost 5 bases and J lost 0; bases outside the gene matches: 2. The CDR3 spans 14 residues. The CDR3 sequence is CASSTTGSTDTQYF. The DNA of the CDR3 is TGTGCCAGCAGTACGACAGGGAGCACAGATACGCAGTATTTT.

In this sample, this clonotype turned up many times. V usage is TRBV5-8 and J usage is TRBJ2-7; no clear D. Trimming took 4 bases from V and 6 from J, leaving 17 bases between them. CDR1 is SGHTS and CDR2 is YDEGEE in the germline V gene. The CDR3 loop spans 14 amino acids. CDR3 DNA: TGTGCCAGCAGCCCACGCCAAGAAACGGGCGAGCAGTACTTC. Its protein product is CASSPRQETGEQYF.

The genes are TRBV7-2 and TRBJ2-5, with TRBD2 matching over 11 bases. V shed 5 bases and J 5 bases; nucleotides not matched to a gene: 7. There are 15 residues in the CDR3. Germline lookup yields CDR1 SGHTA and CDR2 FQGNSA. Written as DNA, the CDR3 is TGTGCCAGCAGCATTAGCGGGGGGGCCGGGGAGACCCAGTACTTC. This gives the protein CASSISGGAGETQYF.

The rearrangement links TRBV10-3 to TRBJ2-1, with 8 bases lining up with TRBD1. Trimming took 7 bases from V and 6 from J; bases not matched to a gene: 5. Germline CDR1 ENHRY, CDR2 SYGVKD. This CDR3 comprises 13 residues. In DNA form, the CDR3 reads TGTGCCATCATGACAGGGGAGAGCAATGAGCAGTTCTTC. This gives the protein CAIMTGESNEQFF.

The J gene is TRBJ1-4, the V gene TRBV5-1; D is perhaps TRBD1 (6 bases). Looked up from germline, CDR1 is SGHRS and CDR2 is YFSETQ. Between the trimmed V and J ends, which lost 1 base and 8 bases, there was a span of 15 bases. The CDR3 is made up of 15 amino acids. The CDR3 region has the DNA TGCGCCAGCAGCTTGTTACCGGGGGCAGGCGAAAAACTGTTTTTT. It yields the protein CASSLLPGAGEKLFF.

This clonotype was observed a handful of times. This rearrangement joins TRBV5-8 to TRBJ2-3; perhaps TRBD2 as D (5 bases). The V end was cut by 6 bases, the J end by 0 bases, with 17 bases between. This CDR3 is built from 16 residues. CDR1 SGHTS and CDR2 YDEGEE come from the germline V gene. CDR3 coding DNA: TGTGCCAGCAATCAGAAGAACTCGGGGAGCACAGATACGCAGTATTTT. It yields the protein CASNQKNSGSTDTQYF.

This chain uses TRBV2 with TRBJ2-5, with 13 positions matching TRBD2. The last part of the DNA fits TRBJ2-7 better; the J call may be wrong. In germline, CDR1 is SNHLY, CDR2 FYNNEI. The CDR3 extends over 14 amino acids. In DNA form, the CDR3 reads TGTGCCAGCACCAGACTAGCGGGAGGAAGCGAGCAGTACTTC. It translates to CASTRLAGGSEQYF.

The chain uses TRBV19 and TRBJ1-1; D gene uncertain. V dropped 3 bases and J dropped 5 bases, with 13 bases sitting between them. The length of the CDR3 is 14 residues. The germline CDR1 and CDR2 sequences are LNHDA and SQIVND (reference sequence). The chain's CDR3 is CASSIGGIGTEAFF. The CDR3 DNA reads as TGTGCCAGTAGTATTGGAGGGATTGGGACTGAAGCTTTCTTT.

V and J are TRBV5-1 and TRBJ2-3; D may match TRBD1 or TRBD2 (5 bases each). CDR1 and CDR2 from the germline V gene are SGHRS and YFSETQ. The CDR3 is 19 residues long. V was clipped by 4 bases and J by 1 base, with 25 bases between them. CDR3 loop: CASSSPFPGTLSGTDTQYF. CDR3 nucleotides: TGCGCCAGCAGCAGCCCCTTTCCCGGGACCTTGAGCGGCACAGATACGCAGTATTTT.

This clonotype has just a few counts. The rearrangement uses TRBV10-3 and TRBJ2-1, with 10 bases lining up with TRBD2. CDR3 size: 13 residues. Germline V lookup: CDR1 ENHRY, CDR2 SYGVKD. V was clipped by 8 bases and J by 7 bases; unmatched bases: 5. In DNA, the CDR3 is TGTGCCATCCTAGCGGGAGAGGTGAATGAGCAGTTCTTC. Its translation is CAILAGEVNEQFF.

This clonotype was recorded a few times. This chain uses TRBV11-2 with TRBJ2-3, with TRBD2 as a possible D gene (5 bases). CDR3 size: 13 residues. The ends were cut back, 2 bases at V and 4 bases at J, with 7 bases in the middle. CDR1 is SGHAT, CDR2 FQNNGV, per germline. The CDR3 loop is CASSLFGADTQYF. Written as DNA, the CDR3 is TGTGCCAGCAGCTTATTCGGGGCAGATACGCAGTATTTT.

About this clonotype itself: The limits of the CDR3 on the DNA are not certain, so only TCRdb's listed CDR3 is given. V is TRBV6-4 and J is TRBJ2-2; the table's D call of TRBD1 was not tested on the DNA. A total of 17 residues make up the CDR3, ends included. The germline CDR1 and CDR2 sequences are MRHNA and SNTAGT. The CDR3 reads CASSDRPVGEGTGEPFF.

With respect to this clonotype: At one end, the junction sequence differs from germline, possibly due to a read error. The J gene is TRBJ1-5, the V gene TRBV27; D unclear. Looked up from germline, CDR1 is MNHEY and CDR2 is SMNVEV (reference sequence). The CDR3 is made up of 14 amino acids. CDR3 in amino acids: CASSLAAGIEPRHF. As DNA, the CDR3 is TGTGCCAGCAGTTTAGCCGCCGGCATCGAGCCCCGGCATTTT.

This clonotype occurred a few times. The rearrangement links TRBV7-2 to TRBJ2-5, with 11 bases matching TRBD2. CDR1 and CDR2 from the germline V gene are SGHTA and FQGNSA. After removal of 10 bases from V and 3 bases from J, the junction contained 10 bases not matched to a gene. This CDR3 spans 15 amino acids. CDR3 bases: TGTGCCACCGGCCCTACTAGCGGGGGTAAAGAGACCCAGTACTTC. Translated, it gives CATGPTSGGKETQYF.

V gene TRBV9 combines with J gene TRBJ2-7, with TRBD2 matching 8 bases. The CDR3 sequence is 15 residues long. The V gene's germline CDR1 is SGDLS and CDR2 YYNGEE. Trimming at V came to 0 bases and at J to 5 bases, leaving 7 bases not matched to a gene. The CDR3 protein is CASSVGGRAGDEQYF. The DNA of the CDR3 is TGTGCCAGCAGCGTAGGAGGGCGAGCGGGAGACGAGCAGTACTTC.

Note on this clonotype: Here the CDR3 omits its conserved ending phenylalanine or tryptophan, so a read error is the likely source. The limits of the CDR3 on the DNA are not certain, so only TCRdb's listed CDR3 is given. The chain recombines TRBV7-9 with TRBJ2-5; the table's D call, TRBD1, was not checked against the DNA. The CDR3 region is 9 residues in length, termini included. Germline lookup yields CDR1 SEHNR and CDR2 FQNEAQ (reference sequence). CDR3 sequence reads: CASSLIPGT.

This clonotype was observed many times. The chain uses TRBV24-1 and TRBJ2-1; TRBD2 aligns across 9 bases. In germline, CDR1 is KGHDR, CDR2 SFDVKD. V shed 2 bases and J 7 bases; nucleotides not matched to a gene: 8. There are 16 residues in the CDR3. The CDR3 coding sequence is TGTGCCACCAGTGATTCTCTCCCTAGCGGGGTTAATGAGCAGTTCTTC. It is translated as CATSDSLPSGVNEQFF.